This record concerns one T cell receptor beta chain sequence. TCRdb reprocessed the 5' RACE reads with MiXCR, giving one entry per CDR3 protein. The profile covers 400,000 to 500,000 distinct CDR3 sequences, with 13% to 15% appearing a single time and approximately 0.98% taken by the ten largest. This sample was included in a study of identical twins. A further study also used this sample, focusing on yellow fever vaccine responses in identical twins.

The TCR sequence derives from a woman aged 18-29 years in good health. Sequencing was done on a sample of CD4+ T cells sorted from blood.

CDR3: CASSYSTRNEQFF. The CDR3 DNA follows: TGTGCCAGCAGTTACTCGACTAGAAATGAGCAGTTCTTC. J is TRBJ2-1 and V is TRBV6-5; TRBD2 is a possible D gene (6 bases). Trimming left V 0 bases short and J 7 bases short, with 7 bases between. CDR3 size: 13 residues. The germline CDR1 and CDR2 sequences are MNHEY and SVGAGI.